This entry describes one T cell receptor (beta chain). This clonotype was counted between two and nine times. This receptor's antigen is unknown. The input lacks base qualities; no much larger clone sits a single base away. At the junction V is shortened by 8 bases and J by 7 bases, with 14 bases in between. CDR1 MNHNS and CDR2 SASEGT were looked up in the germline V gene. Its CDR3 holds 13 amino acids, cysteine through phenylalanine. Only CDR3 DNA is held: 39 bases, read in frame from base 1. These data are taken from a study of T cells in Graves' hyperthyroidism and ophthalmopathy (dated 2019 in TCRdb). Background on the whole study: Peripheral blood was collected at initial diagnosis, before any treatment. To identify distinguishing TCR V-J signatures, a discovery cohort of about 95 patients was used, comprising roughly 45 with Graves' ophthalmopathy and approximately 58 with stable Graves' hyperthyroidism. Whether ophthalmopathy could be predicted prospectively was tested in an independent validation cohort made up of 18 hyperthyroidism patients plus 17 patients who later progressed to ophthalmopathy. The 100 discovery patients were randomly split 7:3 into training and test sets. TCR Vbeta CDR3 sequencing of fewer than 150 peripheral blood samples (approximately 44 ophthalmopathy, approximately 80 hyperthyroidism and approximately 17 progressor patients) is reported in the paper. In more than five Graves' hyperthyroidism patients, the study also compared T-cell repertoires from thyroid tissue with T-cell repertoires from blood. Once sampling was done, hyperthyroidism patients were given methimazole at a starting dose of 30 mg daily, whereas ophthalmopathy patients were given high-dose intravenous methylprednisolone. General study outcomes and caveats: No statistical method was used to set the sample size in advance, and investigators knew the group allocation. In cross-validation, a model built on a 13 V-J signature told ophthalmopathy apart from stable hyperthyroidism with just under 90% sensitivity and around 84% specificity, and in testing the same model reached 80%/75%. In validation, progression to ophthalmopathy was predicted by the model with around 70% sensitivity and 72% to 85% specificity, a median of about 6.8 months before onset. Most expanded thyroid clonotypes (frequency above 0.001) were also detected in blood, suggesting blood repertoires may reflect thyroid immune responses.

Stable Graves' hyperthyroidism was defined as the absence of progression to ophthalmopathy over 18 months of follow-up. Hyperthyroidism patients were newly diagnosed, had a disease duration of under 2 months, and were aged 18 to 65 years. Exclusion was applied to patients with uncontrolled infections, other autoimmune diseases, pregnancy or lactation. Diagnoses relied on clinical symptoms, serum thyroxine and TRAb, thyroid ultrasound and orbital computed tomography. Ficoll-Paque density gradient centrifugation was used to isolate PBMCs from 8 to 10 ml of fresh peripheral blood. Trizol reagent was used to extract total RNA, and RNA quality was then checked on an Agilent 2100 Bioanalyzer. The TCR beta CDR3 regions were amplified from RNA transcripts. For the first round of RT-PCR on the TCR CDR3, the HTBI primer set was used together with the Qiagen OneStep RT-PCR kit. Libraries were constructed in a second round of multiplex PCR, after which size selection and purification were carried out. Paired-end sequencing of the libraries was performed with 100 bp reads on an Illumina HiSeq2000. In the source study's methods: SOAPnuke was used to process the raw data, removing reads that contained adapters or uncalled bases, had a mean Phred below 15, or lacked an exact match to the constant primer or identifier. High-quality paired reads were merged using COPE v1.2.5, and each unique nucleotide sequence was defined as a clonotype. Clonotypes were aligned to IMGT TRBV, TRBD and TRBJ reference segments using MiTCR v1.1. The analysis included only V-J combinations with a frequency above 0.0001, which together covered 99% to 99.2% of the repertoires. The TCS score was defined as F50 (clonal expansion) divided by E x V (chaos), with BLOSUM62-based TCRdist calculated between CDR3 peptides within each V-J. Welch's t-statistics and random forest reduced approximately 520 V-J features to about 13, which were used in a naive Bayes classifier (R e1071). Through fastp at Q25 and MiXCR, TCRdb rebuilt clones from the public reads, retaining in-frame beta chains. Identical CDR3 protein sequences are pooled into one entry, listed with their most common genes and DNA. TCRdb's processing, not the study's, gives the V and J calls here. Recorded for this sample are about 620,000 distinct CDR3 sequences; about 16% of them occurred a single time. The ten most abundant clones make up less than 4.5% of the sample.

This chain is built from TRBV6-1 and TRBJ1-4; the D gene is not confidently resolved. Sequenced: blood. The sequence was obtained from a woman in her twenties or thirties with Graves' hyperthyroidism. This receptor has the CDR3 CASGRQKGEKLFF. The sequence in DNA is TGTGCCAGCGGTCGGCAGAAGGGTGAAAAACTGTTTTTT.